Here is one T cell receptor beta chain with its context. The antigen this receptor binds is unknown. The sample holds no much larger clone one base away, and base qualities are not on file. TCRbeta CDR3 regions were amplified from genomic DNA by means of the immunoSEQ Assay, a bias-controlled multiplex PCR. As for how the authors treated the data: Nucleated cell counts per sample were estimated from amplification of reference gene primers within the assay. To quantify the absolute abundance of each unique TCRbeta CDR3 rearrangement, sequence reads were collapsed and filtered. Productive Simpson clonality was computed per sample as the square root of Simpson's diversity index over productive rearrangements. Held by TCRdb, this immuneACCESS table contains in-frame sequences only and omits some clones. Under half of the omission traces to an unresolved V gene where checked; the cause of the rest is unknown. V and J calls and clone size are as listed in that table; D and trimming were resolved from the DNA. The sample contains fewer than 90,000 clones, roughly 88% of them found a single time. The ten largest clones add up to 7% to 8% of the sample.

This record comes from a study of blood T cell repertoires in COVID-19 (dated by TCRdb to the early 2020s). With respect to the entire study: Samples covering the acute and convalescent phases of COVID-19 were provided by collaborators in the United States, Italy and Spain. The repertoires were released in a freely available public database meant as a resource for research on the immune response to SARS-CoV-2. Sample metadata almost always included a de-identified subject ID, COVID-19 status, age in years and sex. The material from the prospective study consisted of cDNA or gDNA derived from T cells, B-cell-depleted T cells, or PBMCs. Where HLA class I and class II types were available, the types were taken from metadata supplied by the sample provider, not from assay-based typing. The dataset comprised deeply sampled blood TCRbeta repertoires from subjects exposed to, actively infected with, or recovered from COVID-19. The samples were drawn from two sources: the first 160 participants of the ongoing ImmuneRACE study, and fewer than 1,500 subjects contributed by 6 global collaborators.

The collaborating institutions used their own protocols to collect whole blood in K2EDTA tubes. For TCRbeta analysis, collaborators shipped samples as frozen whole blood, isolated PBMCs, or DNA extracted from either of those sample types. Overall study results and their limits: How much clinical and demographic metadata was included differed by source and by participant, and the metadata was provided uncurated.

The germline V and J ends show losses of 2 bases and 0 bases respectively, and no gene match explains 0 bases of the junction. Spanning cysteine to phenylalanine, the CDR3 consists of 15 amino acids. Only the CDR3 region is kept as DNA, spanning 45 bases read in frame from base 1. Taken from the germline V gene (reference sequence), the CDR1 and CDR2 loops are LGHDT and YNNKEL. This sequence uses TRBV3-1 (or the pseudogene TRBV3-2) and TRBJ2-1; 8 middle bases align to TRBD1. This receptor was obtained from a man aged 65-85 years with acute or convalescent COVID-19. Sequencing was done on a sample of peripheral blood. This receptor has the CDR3 CASSQTGGSYNEQFF. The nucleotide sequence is TGTGCCAGCAGCCAAACAGGGGGCTCCTACAATGAGCAGTTCTTC.